This T cell receptor (beta chain) came from a study of blood T cell repertoires in COVID-19. Clones were read by immunoSEQ multiplex PCR, and TCRdb kept only the in-frame ones, dropping some. The repertoire holds 110,000 to 150,000 clones, with over 70% as singletons. J gave up 3 bases and V 8 bases, and 27 bases lay outside the gene matches. Germline V gene sequence: CDR1 LGHNA, CDR2 YNFKEQ. The CDR3 totals 21 residues. The specimen was peripheral blood. This TCR derives from a human donor in a cohort sampled during active COVID-19. J is TRBJ2-5 and V is TRBV4-2, with TRBD2 identical over 10 bases. The CDR3 coding sequence is TGTGCCAGCCCCCTTGGGACTTTGAAGATAGCGGGGGGTCGATCCGAAGAGACCCAGTACTTC. This encodes CASPLGTLKIAGGRSEETQYF.